These T cell receptor beta chains were read from a single sample in a study of blood T cell repertoires in COVID-19. Method: immunoSEQ multiplex PCR; TCRdb's copy keeps in-frame clones and lacks some. The sample yields approximately 180,000 clones, around 89% seen once. The sample taken for sequencing was peripheral blood. These TCRs come from a human donor in a cohort sampled during active COVID-19. Both conserved end residues are part of each CDR3. D genes are given only for firm matches.

TRBV9,TRBD2,TRBJ2-7,TGTGCCAGCAACCCGTCAGGGCGGGGGACTAACGAGCAGTACTTC,CASNPSGRGTNEQYF
TRBV7-8,.,TRBJ2-3,TGTGCCAGCAGCTTCGTTCTAGCGACAGATACGCAGTATTTT,CASSFVLATDTQYF
TRBV5-1,.,TRBJ2-7,TGCGCCAGCAGCTTGGTGGGGGCCCACGAGCAGTACTTC,CASSLVGAHEQYF
TRBV9,TRBD1,TRBJ1-1,TGTGCCAGCAGCGGACAGGGGCCGGGGACTGAAGCTTTCTTT,CASSGQGPGTEAFF
TRBV6-5,.,TRBJ2-7,TGTGCCAGCAGTCCAGGGTTCTACGAGCAGTACTTC,CASSPGFYEQYF
TRBV19,.,TRBJ2-7,TGTGCCAGTAGTAATCTAGCCCTGGGGTCCTACGAGCAGTACTTC,CASSNLALGSYEQYF
TRBV9,.,TRBJ2-1,TGTGCCAGCAGCGTAGAAGGTAGCGGCTGGAATGAGCAGTTCTTC,CASSVEGSGWNEQFF
TRBV7-2,.,TRBJ2-7,TGTGCCAGCAGCCCAATGACAGGCTCCTACGAGCAGTACTTC,CASSPMTGSYEQYF
TRBV12-5,TRBD2,TRBJ2-1,TGTGCTAGTGGTTTGGCCCTGGGGGGGGAATACAATGAGCAGTTCTTC,CASGLALGGEYNEQFF
TRBV29-1,TRBD1,TRBJ2-7,TGCAGCGCCGGGACAGGGGGAGTTTGGCAGTACTTC,CSAGTGGVWQYF